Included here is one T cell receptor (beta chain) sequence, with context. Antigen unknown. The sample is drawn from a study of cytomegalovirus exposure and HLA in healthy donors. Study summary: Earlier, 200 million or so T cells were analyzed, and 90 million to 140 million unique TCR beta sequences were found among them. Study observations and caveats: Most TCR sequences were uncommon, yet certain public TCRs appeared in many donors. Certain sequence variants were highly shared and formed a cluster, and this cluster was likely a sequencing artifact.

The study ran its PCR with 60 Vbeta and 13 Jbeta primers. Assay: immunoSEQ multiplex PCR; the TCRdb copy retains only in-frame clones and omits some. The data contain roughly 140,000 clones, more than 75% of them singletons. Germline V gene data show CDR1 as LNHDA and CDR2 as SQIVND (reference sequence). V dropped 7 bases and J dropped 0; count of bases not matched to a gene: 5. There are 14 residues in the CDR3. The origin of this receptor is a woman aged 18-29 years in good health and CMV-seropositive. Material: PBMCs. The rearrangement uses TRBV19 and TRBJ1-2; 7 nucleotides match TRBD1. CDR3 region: CASNPTGSNYGYTF. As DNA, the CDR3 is TGTGCCAGTAACCCGACAGGGTCTAACTATGGCTACACCTTC.